This T cell receptor (beta chain) was captured in a study of blood T cells in healthy people across ages. Findings and limits, study-wide: Reliance upon unsorted PBMCs precluded definitive naive versus antigen-experienced comparison. Roughly linear declines in TCR beta diversity per million T cells occurred with age.

The CDR3 contains 12 residues. The germline CDR1 and CDR2 sequences are DFQATT and SNEGSKA (reference sequence). Trimming removed 3 bases at V and 6 bases at J, with 9 bases between. As concerns this clonotype: Its antigen is undetermined.

A second PCR of roughly 7 to 11 cycles used a sample-barcoded 5' primer and a J-beta primer mix. From the 5' RACE reads, TCRdb called clonotypes with MiXCR, one entry per CDR3 protein. The sample carries over 1,300,000 distinct CDR3 sequences, approximately 59% recorded once. The chain uses TRBV20-1 and TRBJ2-1, with TRBD1 as a possible D gene (5 bases). This sequence originates from a man aged 18 to 30 in good health. Sequenced input: blood. The CDR3 protein is CSARFRGNEQFF. The CDR3 DNA sequence: TGCAGTGCTAGGTTTAGGGGCAATGAGCAGTTCTTC.